A selection of T cell receptor beta chains follows, all from one sample in a study of T-cell memory formation after mild COVID-19. TCRdb re-called the 5' RACE reads through MiXCR, storing one row per CDR3 protein. This table holds under 50,000 distinct CDR3 sequences, around 25% found once. The specimen was PBMCs or a T cell subset sorted from them (not recorded which). These receptors were taken from a man aged 18 to 35 who had mild COVID-19 (a few samples of this study predate the infection). Cell type and time point are not known. The CDR3 runs from the conserved cysteine through the conserved F or W. Fields, in order: D gene, J gene, clone size, V gene, CDR3 protein, CDR3 DNA. D genes are given only for firm matches. A clone size is listed for some rows: how often the clone was seen (once, few, many), or a class if it is expanded.

NA TRBJ2-2 few TRBV5-5 CASSPWTVNTGELFF TGTGCCAGCAGCCCCTGGACAGTGAACACCGGGGAGCTGTTTTTT
NA TRBJ2-2 NA TRBV9 CASSPVTGELFF TGTGCCAGCAGCCCAGTCACCGGGGAGCTGTTTTTT
NA TRBJ2-1 few TRBV7-6 CASSLNHAPGAGRGNEQFF TGTGCCAGCAGCTTAAACCATGCCCCAGGCGCAGGCCGAGGGAATGAGCAGTTCTTC
TRBD1 TRBJ2-3 NA TRBV2 CASKMDRGLSDTQYF TGTGCCAGCAAGATGGACAGGGGGCTGTCAGATACGCAGTATTTT
NA TRBJ2-7 NA TRBV19 CATAAQGSSTYEQYF TGTGCCACAGCAGCGCAGGGGTCCTCGACCTACGAGCAGTACTTC
NA TRBJ2-7 NA TRBV20-1 CSARGRVVSYEQYF TGCAGTGCCAGAGGCAGGGTTGTCTCCTACGAGCAGTACTTC
TRBD1 TRBJ2-7 many TRBV3-1 CASTPDRGREQYF TGTGCCAGCACCCCGGACAGGGGGCGTGAGCAGTACTTC
NA TRBJ1-5 NA TRBV4-3 CASSPARLDNQPQHF TGCGCCAGCAGCCCCGCCCGGCTAGACAATCAGCCCCAGCATTTT
NA TRBJ2-3 NA TRBV6-5 CASSYSITAKDTQYF TGTGCCAGCAGTTACTCGATAACAGCCAAAGATACGCAGTATTTT
NA TRBJ1-1 NA TRBV4-1 CASSQWIPRAGEAFF TGCGCCAGCAGCCAATGGATTCCCAGGGCGGGTGAAGCTTTCTTT
TRBD2 TRBJ2-1 NA TRBV3-1 CASSGGGLAYYNEQFF TGTGCCAGCAGCGGAGGGGGACTAGCCTACTACAATGAGCAGTTCTTC
TRBD2 TRBJ2-1 NA TRBV7-2 CASSLRGGGIFNEQFF TGTGCCAGCAGCTTACGCGGCGGGGGAATTTTTAATGAGCAGTTCTTC
TRBD2 TRBJ2-1 NA TRBV20-1 CSAVGLANNEQFF TGCAGTGCGGTGGGACTAGCGAACAATGAGCAGTTCTTC
NA TRBJ2-3 few TRBV9 CASGTSGNFNPDTQYF TGTGCCAGCGGTACGAGCGGAAACTTTAACCCAGATACGCAGTATTTT
TRBD1 TRBJ2-1 NA TRBV7-9 CASSTPGQGSNEQFF TGTGCCAGCAGCACCCCGGGACAGGGTTCCAATGAGCAGTTCTTC
TRBD2 TRBJ2-3 NA TRBV7-6 CASSPVGRGGQDTQYF TGTGCCAGCAGCCCTGTCGGGCGGGGGGGCCAAGATACGCAGTATTTT
NA TRBJ2-1 NA TRBV27 CASSISDSYNEQFF TGTGCCAGCAGTATTAGCGACTCCTACAATGAGCAGTTCTTC
NA TRBJ2-3 few TRBV7-3 CASSLIEDPSTDTQYF TGTGCCAGCAGCTTAATAGAGGACCCGAGCACAGATACGCAGTATTTT
NA TRBJ1-1 NA TRBV9 CASSATGFGSTEAFF TGTGCCAGCAGCGCTACAGGGTTCGGGAGCACTGAAGCTTTCTTT
TRBD1 TRBJ2-5 once TRBV20-1 CSANRPGQGETQYF TGCAGTGCCAACCGCCCGGGACAGGGAGAGACCCAGTACTTC
TRBD1 TRBJ2-7 many TRBV20-1 CSARAQGQRYEQYF TGCAGTGCTAGAGCCCAGGGACAGCGCTACGAGCAGTACTTC
TRBD2 TRBJ2-3 few TRBV7-9 CASRPGLAGSSTDTQYF TGTGCCAGCAGACCGGGACTAGCGGGTTCTAGCACAGATACGCAGTATTTT